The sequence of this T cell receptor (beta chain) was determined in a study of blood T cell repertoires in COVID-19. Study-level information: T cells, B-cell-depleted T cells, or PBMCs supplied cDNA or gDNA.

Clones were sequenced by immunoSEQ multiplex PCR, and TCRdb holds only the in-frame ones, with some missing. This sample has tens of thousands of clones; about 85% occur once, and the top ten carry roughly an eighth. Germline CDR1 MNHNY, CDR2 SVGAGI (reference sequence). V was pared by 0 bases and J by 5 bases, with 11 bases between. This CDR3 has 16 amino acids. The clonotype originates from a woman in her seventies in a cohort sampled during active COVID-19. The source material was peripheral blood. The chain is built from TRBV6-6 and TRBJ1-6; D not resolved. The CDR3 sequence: CASSYSRPQNNSPLHF. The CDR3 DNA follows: TGTGCCAGCAGTTACTCGAGGCCCCAGAATAATTCACCCCTCCACTTT.